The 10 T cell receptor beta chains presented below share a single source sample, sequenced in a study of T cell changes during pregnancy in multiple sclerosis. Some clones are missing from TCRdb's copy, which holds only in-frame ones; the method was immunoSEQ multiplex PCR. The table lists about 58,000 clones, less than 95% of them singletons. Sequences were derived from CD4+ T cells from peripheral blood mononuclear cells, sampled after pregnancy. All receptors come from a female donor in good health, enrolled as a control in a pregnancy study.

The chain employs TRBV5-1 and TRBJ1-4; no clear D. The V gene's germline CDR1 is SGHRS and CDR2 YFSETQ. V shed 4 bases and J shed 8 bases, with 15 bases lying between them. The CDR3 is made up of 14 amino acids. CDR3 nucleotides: TGCGCCAGCAGCCGGGAAGGGTTTGGGGAAAAACTGTTTTTT. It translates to CASSREGFGEKLFF. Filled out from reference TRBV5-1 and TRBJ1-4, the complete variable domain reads KAGVTQTPRYLIKTRGQQVTLSCSPISGHRSVSWYQQTPGQGLQFLFEYFSETQRNKGNFPGRFSGRQFSNSRSEMNVSTLELGDSALYLCASSREGFGEKLFFGSGTQLSVL.

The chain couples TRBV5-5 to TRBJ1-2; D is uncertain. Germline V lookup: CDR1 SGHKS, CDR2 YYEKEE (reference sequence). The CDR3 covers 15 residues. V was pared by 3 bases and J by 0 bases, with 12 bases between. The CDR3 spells CASSYPRGANYGYTF. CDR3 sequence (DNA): TGTGCCAGCAGCTATCCCCGAGGAGCTAACTATGGCTACACCTTC. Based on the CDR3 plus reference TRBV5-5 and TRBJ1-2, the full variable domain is DAGVTQSPTHLIKTRGQQVTLRCSPISGHKSVSWYQQVLGQGPQFIFQYYEKEERGRGNFPDRFSARQFPNYSSELNVNALLLGDSALYLCASSYPRGANYGYTFGSGTRLTVV.

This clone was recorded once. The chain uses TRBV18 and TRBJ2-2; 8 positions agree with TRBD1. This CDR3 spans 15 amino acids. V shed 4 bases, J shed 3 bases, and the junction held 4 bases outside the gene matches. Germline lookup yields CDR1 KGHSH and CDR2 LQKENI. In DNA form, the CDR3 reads TGTGCCAGCTCACTTGGGACAGGAGACACCGGGGAGCTGTTTTTT. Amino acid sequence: CASSLGTGDTGELFF.

CDR3 coding DNA: TGTGCCAGCAGCTTATACGGACTAGAGGGTCGAGGCGAGCAGTACTTC. It translates to CASSLYGLEGRGEQYF. J is TRBJ2-7 and V is TRBV7-2; 7 nucleotides align to TRBD2. The length of the CDR3 is 16 residues. The junction had 13 bases not matched to a gene; V was cut back by 2 bases and J by 6 bases. Germline loops: CDR1 SGHTA, CDR2 FQGNSA.

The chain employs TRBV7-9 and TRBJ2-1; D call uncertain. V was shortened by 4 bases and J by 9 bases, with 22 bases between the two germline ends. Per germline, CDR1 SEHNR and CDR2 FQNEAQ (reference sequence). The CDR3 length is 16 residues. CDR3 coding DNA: TGTGCCAGCAGCTCCCGGCGTGGGTTGCCCGGCGGTGAGCAGTTCTTC. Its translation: CASSSRRGLPGGEQFF. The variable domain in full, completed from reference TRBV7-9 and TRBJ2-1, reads DTGVSQNPRHKITKRGQNVTFRCDPISEHNRLYWYRQTLGQGPEFLTYFQNEAQLEKSRLLSDRFSAERPKGSFSTLEIQRTEQGDSAMYLCASSSRRGLPGGEQFFGPGTRLTVL.

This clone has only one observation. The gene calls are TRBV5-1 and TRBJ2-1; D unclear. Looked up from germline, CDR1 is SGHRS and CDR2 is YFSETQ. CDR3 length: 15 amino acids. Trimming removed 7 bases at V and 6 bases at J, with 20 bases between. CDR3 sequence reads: CASPQAQTLGNEQFF. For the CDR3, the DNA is TGCGCCAGCCCCCAAGCCCAGACTCTCGGCAATGAGCAGTTCTTC.

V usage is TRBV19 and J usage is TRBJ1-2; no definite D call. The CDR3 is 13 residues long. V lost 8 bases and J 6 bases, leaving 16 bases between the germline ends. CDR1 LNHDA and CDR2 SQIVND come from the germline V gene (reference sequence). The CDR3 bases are TGTGCCAGTCGCCCGACACTGCATAATGGCTACACCTTC. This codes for CASRPTLHNGYTF.

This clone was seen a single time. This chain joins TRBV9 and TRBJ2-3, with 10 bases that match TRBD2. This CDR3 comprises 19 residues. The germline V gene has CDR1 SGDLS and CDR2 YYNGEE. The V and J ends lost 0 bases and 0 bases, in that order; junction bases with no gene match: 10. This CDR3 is CASSVGLAGALTSTDTQYF. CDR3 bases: TGTGCCAGCAGCGTAGGGCTAGCGGGGGCCTTAACTAGCACAGATACGCAGTATTTT.

CDR3 bases: TGTGCCAGCAGCCTTCGAACCTCCAGGGATACGAACACTGAAGCTTTCTTT. Translating gives CASSLRTSRDTNTEAFF. The V and J genes are TRBV4-2 and TRBJ1-1; D perhaps matches TRBD1 (5 bases). Trimming removed 4 bases at V and 1 base at J, with 19 bases between. The CDR3 loop spans 17 amino acids. Germline CDR1 is LGHNA and CDR2 is YNFKEQ.

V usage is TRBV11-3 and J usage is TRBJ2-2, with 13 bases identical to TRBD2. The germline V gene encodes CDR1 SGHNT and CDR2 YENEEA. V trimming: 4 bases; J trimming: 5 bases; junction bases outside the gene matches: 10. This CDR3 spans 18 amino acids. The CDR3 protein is CASSWVGTSGELTGELFF. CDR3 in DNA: TGTGCCAGCAGCTGGGTCGGGACTAGCGGGGAATTAACCGGGGAGCTGTTTTTT.